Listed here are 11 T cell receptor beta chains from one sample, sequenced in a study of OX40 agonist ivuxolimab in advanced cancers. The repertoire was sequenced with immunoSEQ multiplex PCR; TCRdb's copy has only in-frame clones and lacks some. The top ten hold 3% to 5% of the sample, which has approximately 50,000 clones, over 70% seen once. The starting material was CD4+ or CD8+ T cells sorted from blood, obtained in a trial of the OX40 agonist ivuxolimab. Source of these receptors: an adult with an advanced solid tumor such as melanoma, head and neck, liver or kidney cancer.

The CDR3: CASSPPWAWTSYEQYF. The DNA of the CDR3 is TGTGCCAGCAGTCCCCCCTGGGCATGGACTTCCTACGAGCAGTACTTC. The genes are TRBV28 and TRBJ2-7; perhaps TRBD2 as D (5 bases). Germline-derived CDR1 and CDR2 are MDHEN and SYDVKM. The CDR3 sequence is 16 residues long. The V gene lost 5 bases and the J gene lost 1 base, with 18 bases spanning the gap.

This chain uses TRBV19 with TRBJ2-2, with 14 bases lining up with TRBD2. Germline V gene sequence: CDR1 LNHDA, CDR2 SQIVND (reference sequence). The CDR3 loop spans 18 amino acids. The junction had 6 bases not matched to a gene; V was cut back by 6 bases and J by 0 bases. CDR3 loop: CASSPRLAGGPNTGELFF. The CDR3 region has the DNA TGTGCCAGTAGCCCCAGACTAGCGGGAGGGCCGAACACCGGGGAGCTGTTTTTT.

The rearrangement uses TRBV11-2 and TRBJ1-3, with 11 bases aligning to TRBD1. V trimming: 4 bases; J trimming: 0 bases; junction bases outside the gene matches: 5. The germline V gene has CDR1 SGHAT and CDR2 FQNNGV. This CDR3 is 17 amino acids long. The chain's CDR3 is CASSSWTGGDSGNTIYF. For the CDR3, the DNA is TGTGCCAGCAGCTCATGGACAGGGGGCGACTCTGGAAACACCATATATTTT.

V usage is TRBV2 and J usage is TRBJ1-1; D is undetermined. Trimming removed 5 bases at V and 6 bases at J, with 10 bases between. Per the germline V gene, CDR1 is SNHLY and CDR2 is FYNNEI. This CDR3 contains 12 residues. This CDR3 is CASSRHNAEAFF. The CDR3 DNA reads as TGTGCCAGCAGTAGGCATAACGCTGAAGCTTTCTTT.

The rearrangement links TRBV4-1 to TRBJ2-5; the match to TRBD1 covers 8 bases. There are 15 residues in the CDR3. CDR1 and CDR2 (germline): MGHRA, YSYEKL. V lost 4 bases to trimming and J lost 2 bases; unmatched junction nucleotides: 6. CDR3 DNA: TGCGCCAGCAGCCCCGTTAACAGGGGGCAAGAGACCCAGTACTTC. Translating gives CASSPVNRGQETQYF.

The CDR3: CASSLAGRGGETQYF. CDR3 DNA: TGTGCCAGCAGTTTAGCAGGGAGAGGGGGGGAGACCCAGTACTTC. The chain employs TRBV28 and TRBJ2-5; the D call may be TRBD1 or TRBD2 (6 bases each). The CDR3 spans 15 residues. Germline CDR1 MDHEN, CDR2 SYDVKM. Trimming cost V 2 bases and J 5 bases, with 15 bases left between them.

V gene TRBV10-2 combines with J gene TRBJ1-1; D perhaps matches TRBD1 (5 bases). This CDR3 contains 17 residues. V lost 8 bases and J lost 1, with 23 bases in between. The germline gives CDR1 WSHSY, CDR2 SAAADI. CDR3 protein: CASLGAVLGLPNTEAFF. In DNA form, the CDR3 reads TGCGCCAGCCTGGGCGCGGTCCTGGGACTTCCGAACACTGAAGCTTTCTTT.

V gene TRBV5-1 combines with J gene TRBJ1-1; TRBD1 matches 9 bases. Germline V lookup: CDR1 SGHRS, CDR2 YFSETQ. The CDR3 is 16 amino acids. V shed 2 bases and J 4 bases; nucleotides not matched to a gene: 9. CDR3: CASSFTSGTGTTEAFF. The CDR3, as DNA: TGCGCCAGCAGCTTTACCTCCGGGACAGGGACCACTGAAGCTTTCTTT.

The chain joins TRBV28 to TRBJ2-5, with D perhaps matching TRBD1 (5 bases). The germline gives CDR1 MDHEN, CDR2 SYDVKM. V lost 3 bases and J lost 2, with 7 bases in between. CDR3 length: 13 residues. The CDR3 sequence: CASSFDRQETQYF. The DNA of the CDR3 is TGTGCCAGCAGTTTTGACAGACAAGAGACCCAGTACTTC.

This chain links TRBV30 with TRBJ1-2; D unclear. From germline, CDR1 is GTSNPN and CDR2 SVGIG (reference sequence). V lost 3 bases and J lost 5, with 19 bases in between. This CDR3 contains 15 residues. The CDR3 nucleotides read TGTGCCTGGAGAGAAGGCGGCCAGATGACTTATGGCTACACCTTC. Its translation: CAWREGGQMTYGYTF.

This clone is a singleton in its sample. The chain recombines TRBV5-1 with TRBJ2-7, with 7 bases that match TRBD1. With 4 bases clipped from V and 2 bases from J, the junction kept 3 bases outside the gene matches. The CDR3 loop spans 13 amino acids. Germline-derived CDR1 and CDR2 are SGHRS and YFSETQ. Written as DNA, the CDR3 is TGCGCCAGCAGCCCCGGGACAGCCTACGAGCAGTACTTC. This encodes CASSPGTAYEQYF.